This TCR beta chain is drawn from a study of Ad26.COV2.S vaccination and SARS-CoV-2 variants (dated by TCRdb to about 2021). At the level of the whole study: Donors in the vaccine arm were drawn from COV1001, a phase I-IIa trial of Ad26.COV2.S in healthy adults that was multicentre, randomized, double-blind and placebo-controlled. Trial participants were randomized into five groups of five: low-dose or high-dose Ad26.COV2.S given once or twice, or placebo on both occasions. Investigators remained blinded to trial group allocation during experiments and outcome assessment. TCRbeta repertoire sequencing served as the tool for gauging how specific and how broad the SARS-CoV-2-reactive T cell receptors were following Ad26.COV2.S vaccination. Ad26.COV2.S was administered intramuscularly at 5 x 10^10 or 1 x 10^11 viral particles, either as a single shot or as two shots given 56 days apart. A total of roughly 32 samples were included in the TCR-sequenced set, comprising about 20 Ad26.COV2.S vaccine recipients, 5 placebo recipients and 8 SARS-CoV-2 convalescent individuals. General findings and caveats noted by the study authors: Non-spike TCR breadth was comparable between vaccine and placebo recipients, consistent with the vaccine containing only spike. It was noted by the authors that total T cell responses may have been underestimated by the TCR breadth and depth analyses. The study was not powered for comparison of responses between vaccine doses or regimens. Ad26.COV2.S recipients had higher spike-specific TCR breadth than placebo recipients (P = 0.0014). After vaccination, spike-specific CD8+ and CD4+ T cell responses were reported to show substantial breadth.

Remarks on this clone: It lacks a known antigen. Nothing much larger sits one base from this clone, and base qualities are not available.

The treatment or condition label on this specimen signifies: 15 to 20 received Ad26.COV2.S at low or high dose, single or two shots; about five received placebo; per-sample allocation not given. Repertoires of vaccine and placebo recipients were sequenced from samples collected on day 63 after the first injection. Between 29 July and 7 August 2020, Cohort 1b enrolled 25 adults aged 18-55 years at one site in Boston, USA. As a vaccine, Ad26.COV2.S was a replication-incompetent adenovirus type 26 vector that expressed a prefusion-stabilized SARS-CoV-2 spike protein derived from the original Wuhan strain. The immunoSEQ Assay was the method used to sequence TCRbeta CDR3 regions. After extraction, genomic DNA underwent amplification by bias-controlled multiplex PCR, followed by high-throughput sequencing. From the authors' description of their analysis: To quantify the absolute abundance of every unique TCRbeta CDR3 region, sequences were collapsed and filtered. Usable DNA was measured by amplifying reference genes present in all nucleated cells, and TCRbeta template counts were normalized to that usable DNA to estimate T cell fraction. Repertoire TCRs were annotated as SARS-CoV-2-specific when V gene, CDR3 amino acid sequence and J gene were exactly matched to a known reactive TCR set. The reference SARS-CoV-2 TCR set was obtained from MIRA and was filtered for enrichment in COVID-19-positive ImmuneCODE repertoires, whereby public or cross-reactive TCRs were removed. Drawing on the MIRA antigens, annotated TCRs were analysed further at the level of specific ORF or position within ORF. Breadth was defined as the number of annotated unique rearrangements divided by the total number of unique productive rearrangements, and depth was defined as the summed frequency of the annotated unique rearrangements. Two-sided Wilcoxon rank-sum tests were used to compare TCR breadth between groups. Sourced from immuneACCESS, this table was stored by TCRdb with only in-frame sequences that have V and J called. A share of the clones is absent; for the studies checked, an unresolved V gene accounts for under half, and the remainder has no known explanation. Clone size and V and J calls were adopted from that table, with D and trimming inferred from the DNA. For this sample there are roughly 320,000 clones; over 80% appear just once. The top ten clones comprise 2% to 2.5% of the sample.

The source was peripheral blood, collected in a trial of Ad26.COV2.S vaccine versus placebo. This clonotype was obtained from a person between 18 and 65 years old who received the Ad26.COV2.S COVID-19 vaccine or a placebo.

The DNA sequence reads TGTGCCAGCAGACCCCCCGGGACAGGTTACGAGCAGTACTTC. It translates as CASRPPGTGYEQYF. The chain was built from TRBV6-5 and TRBJ2-7, with TRBD1 identical over 8 junction bases. V lost 6 bases and J lost 4 bases, and the count of bases not matched to a germline gene is 8. CDR3 length: 14 amino acids, cysteine to phenylalanine. Just CDR3 DNA is preserved here, 42 bases in frame from base 1. The germline V gene encodes CDR1 MNHEY and CDR2 SVGAGI.